The sequence of this T cell receptor beta chain was determined in a study of blood T cells in healthy people across ages (dated by TCRdb to between 2014 and 2016). Concerning the study at large: In model experiments, template switching captured roughly one uniquely barcoded TCR beta cDNA molecule for every two T cells. The donors were split into four age groups: young (average about 15 years), middle-aged (39), aged (over 55) and long-lived (approximately 80). Donors of different ages were randomly distributed across sequencing lanes to avoid experimental bias. The study analyzed two additional independent replicas of 1 million unique cDNA reads from the same blood draw for two donors, one aged 18 to 30 and one aged 80 or older. Using deep sequencing normalized with unique cDNA molecular identifiers, the study measured how TCR beta repertoire diversity changes with age.

Regarding this clonotype: Its antigen is unknown. There are no base qualities to consult, and no much larger clone falls within one base.

General conclusions and limits of the study: Compared with the aged group, the long-lived group had more naive CD4+ T cells, fewer expanded clones and increased TCR diversity, a pattern suggesting age selection. Donor CMV infection status was unknown, potentially confounding age-related changes in expanded clonotypes. There was a strong correlation between observed TCR beta diversity and the percentage of naive T cells measured by flow cytometry. Estimates of total diversity from one million sequenced T cells were regarded as lower bounds and underestimates. As age increased, observed TCR beta diversity per million T cells dropped in a roughly linear way, and a significant reduction was already evident by age 40. Conclusive comparison of naive and antigen-experienced compartments was prevented by the profiling of bulk unsorted PBMCs.

The library came from 5' RACE. Sequencing used an Illumina HiSeq 2500. The second PCR ran for roughly 7 to 12 cycles and used a J-beta primer mix along with a sample-barcoded 5' primer. Each TCR beta cDNA molecule received a unique molecular identifier from a template-switch 5' adaptor carrying 12 random nucleotides. Each sample yielded at least 3 million CDR3-containing paired-end reads. First-strand cDNA synthesis was performed from all RNA using the Mint cDNA synthesis kit, with priming by a TRBC-specific oligonucleotide. Following uracil-DNA glycosylase treatment, all cDNA underwent a first 18-cycle PCR with the universal primers M1SS and BC2_uni_R. For the original study's pipeline: Normalization of each sample was performed by random selection of 1 million high-quality reads, each carrying a distinct molecular identifier. Reads sharing molecular identifiers were discarded rather than binned into consensus sequences. MiTCR, run with a Q25 quality threshold and the strictest error-elimination algorithm, handled CDR3 identification, clonotype clustering and error correction. A nonparametric unseen species model using Euler transformation provided a lower-bound estimate of total TCR beta diversity. The public reads were quality trimmed at Q25 with fastp and then assembled into clones with MiXCR by TCRdb, keeping productive beta chains. Merged by CDR3 protein, the rows form single entries marked with the most common genes and DNA. For this entry, the V and J calls and clone size follow TCRdb and not the study's own pipeline. This sample has some 690,000 distinct CDR3 sequences in its table, and 22% of those were observed once. The top ten clones comprise roughly 22% of the sample.

Systemically healthy Caucasian individuals from Russia, approximately 39 in total and aged about 6 to 95 years, were included as donors. Roughly 9 milliliters of peripheral blood were drawn from each donor into EDTA-treated Vacutainer tubes. Ficoll-Paque density-gradient centrifugation was used to isolate PBMCs, with at least 6.5 million obtained per sample. Trizol reagent was used to extract total RNA from the PBMCs, yielding at least 6 micrograms per sample. The percentages of naive CD45RAhigh/CD27high T cells were determined by flow cytometry on a PBMC aliquot from every donor. Sequencing used blood. This TCR was sampled from a man aged 70-80 years in good health.

The CDR3 is CSVYPWDTLSGTQYF. In nucleotides, the sequence is TGCAGCGTATACCCCTGGGACACCCTCAGCGGGACCCAGTACTTC. The chain employs TRBV29-1 and TRBJ2-5; a weak D assignment points to TRBD1 (6 bases agree). The junction shows trimming of 6 bases on V and 7 bases on J, plus 24 bases between the germline ends. Including the terminal cysteine and phenylalanine, the CDR3 comprises 15 residues. The retained sequence is limited to the CDR3, 45 bases, with the frame set at the first base. CDR1 SQVTM and CDR2 ANQGSEA are derived from the germline V gene. Reference TRBV29-1 and TRBJ2-5 genes cover what lies past the CDR3, so the full variable domain is SAVISQKPSRDICQRGTSLTIQCQVDSQVTMMFWYRQQPGQSLTLIATANQGSEATYESGFVIDKFPISRPNLTFSTLTVSNMSPEDSSIYLCSVYPWDTLSGTQYFGPGTRLLVL.